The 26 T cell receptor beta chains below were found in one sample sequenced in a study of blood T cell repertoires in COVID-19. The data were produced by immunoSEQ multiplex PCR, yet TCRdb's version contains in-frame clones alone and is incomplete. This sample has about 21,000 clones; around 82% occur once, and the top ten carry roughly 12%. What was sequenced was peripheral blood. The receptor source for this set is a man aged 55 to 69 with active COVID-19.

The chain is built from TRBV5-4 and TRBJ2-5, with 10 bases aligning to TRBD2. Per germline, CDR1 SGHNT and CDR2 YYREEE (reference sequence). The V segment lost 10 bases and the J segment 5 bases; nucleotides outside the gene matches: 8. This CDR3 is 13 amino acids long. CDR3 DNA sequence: TGTGCCTTTTCAGCGGGAGGGTGGGAGACCCAGTACTTC. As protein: CAFSAGGWETQYF.

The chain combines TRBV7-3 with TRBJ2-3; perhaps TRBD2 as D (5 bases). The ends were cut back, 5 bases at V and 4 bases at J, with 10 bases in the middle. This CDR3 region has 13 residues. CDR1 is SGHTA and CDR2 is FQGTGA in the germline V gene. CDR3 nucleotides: TGTGCCAGCAGCCGTAGCGTGGCAGATACGCAGTATTTT. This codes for CASSRSVADTQYF. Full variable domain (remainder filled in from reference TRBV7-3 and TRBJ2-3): GAGVSQTPSNKVTEKGKYVELRCDPISGHTALYWYRQSLGQGPEFLIYFQGTGAADDSGLPNDRFFAVRPEGSVSTLKIQRTERGDSAVYLCASSRSVADTQYFGPGTRLTVL.

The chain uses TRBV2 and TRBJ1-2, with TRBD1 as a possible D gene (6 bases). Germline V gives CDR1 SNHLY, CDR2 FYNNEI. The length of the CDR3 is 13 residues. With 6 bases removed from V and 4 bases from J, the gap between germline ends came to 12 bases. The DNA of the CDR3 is TGTGCCAGCAGCAGGGGCGGAATCTATGGCTACACCTTC. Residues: CASSRGGIYGYTF.

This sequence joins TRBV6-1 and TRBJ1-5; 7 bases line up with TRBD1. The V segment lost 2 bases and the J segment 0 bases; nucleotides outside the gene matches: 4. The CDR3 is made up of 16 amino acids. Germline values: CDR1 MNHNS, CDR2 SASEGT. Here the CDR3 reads CASSEWGQHSNQPQHF. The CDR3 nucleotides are TGTGCCAGCAGTGAATGGGGACAGCATAGCAATCAGCCCCAGCATTTT.

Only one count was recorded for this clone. CDR3 DNA sequence: TGTGCCACCAGTGATTTGACGGGAGCCACAGATACGCAGTATTTT. Amino acids: CATSDLTGATDTQYF. The chain uses TRBV24-1 and TRBJ2-3; a possible D gene is TRBD2 (6 bases). V was trimmed by 0 bases and J by 2 bases, leaving 8 bases between them. Germline V gene lookup returns CDR1 KGHDR and CDR2 SFDVKD. CDR3 size: 15 residues.

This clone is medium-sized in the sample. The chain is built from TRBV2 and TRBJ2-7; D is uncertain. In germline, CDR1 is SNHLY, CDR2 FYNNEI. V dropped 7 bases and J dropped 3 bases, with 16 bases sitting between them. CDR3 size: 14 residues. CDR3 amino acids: CASMGGPPDYEQYF. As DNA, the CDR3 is TGTGCCAGCATGGGTGGGCCTCCTGACTACGAGCAGTACTTC.

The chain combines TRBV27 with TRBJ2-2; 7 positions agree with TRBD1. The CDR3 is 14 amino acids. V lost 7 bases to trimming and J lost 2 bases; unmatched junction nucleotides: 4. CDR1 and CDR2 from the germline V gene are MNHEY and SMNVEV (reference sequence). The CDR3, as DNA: TGTGCCAGCATGGGACAGATTAACACCGGGGAGCTGTTTTTT. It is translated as CASMGQINTGELFF.

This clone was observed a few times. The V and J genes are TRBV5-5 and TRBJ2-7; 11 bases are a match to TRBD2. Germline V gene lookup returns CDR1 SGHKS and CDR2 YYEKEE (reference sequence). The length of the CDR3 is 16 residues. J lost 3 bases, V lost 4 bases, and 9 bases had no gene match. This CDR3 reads CASSRLLAGVGYEQYF. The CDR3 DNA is TGTGCCAGCAGCCGCTTACTAGCGGGAGTAGGCTACGAGCAGTACTTC.

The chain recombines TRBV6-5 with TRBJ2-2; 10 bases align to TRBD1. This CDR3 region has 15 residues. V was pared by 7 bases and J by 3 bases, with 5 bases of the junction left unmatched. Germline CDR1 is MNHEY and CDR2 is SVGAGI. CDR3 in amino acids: CASNPGTGDTGELFF. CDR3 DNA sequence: TGTGCCAGCAATCCCGGGACAGGGGACACCGGGGAGCTGTTTTTT.

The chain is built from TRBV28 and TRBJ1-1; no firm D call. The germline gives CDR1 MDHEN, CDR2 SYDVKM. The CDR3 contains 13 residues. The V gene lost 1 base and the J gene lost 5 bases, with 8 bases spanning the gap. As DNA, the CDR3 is TGTGCCAGCAGTTTATCCCCCCGGACTGAAGCTTTCTTT. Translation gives CASSLSPRTEAFF.

The CDR3 spells CASSFGLRLSSGANVLTF. CDR3 nucleotides: TGTGCCAGCAGCTTTGGACTCCGACTGAGCTCTGGGGCCAACGTCCTGACTTTC. The chain joins TRBV13 to TRBJ2-6; maybe TRBD2 (5 bases). Trimming shortened V by 3 bases and J by 0 bases, and 15 bases separated the two germline ends. This CDR3 comprises 18 residues. Germline-derived CDR1 and CDR2 are PRHDT and FYEKMQ (reference sequence).

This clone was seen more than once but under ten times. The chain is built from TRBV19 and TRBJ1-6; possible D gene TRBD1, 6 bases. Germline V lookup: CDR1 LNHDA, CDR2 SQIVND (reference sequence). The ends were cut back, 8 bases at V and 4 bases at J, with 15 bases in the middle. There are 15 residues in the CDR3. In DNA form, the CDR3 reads TGTGCCAGTGGCAGGGACAAGAATTATAATTCACCCCTCCACTTT. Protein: CASGRDKNYNSPLHF.

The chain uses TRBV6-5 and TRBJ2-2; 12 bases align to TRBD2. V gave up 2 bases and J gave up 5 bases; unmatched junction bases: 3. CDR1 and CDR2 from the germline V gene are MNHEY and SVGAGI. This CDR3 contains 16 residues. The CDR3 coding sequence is TGTGCCAGCAGTTACCCAGGACTAGCGGGGACCGGGGAGCTGTTTTTT. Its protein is CASSYPGLAGTGELFF.

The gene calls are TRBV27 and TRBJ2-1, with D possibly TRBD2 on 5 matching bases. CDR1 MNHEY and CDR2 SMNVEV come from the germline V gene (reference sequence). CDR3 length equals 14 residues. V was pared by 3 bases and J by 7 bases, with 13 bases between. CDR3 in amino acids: CASSFKGSGNEQFF. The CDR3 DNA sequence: TGTGCCAGCAGTTTCAAAGGGTCGGGAAATGAGCAGTTCTTC.

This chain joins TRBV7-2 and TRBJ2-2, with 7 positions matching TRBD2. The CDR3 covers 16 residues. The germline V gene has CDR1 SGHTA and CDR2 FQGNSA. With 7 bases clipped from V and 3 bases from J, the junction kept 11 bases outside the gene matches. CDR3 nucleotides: TGTGCCAGCACCCCCGGTCGGCTAGCGGACACCGGGGAGCTGTTTTTT. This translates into CASTPGRLADTGELFF.

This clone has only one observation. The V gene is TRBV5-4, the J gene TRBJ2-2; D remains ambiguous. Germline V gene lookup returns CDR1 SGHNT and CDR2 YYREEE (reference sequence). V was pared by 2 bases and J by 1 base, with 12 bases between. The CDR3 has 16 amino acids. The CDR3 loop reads CASSLFLAVNTGELFF. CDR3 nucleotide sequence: TGTGCCAGCAGCTTATTTTTAGCCGTGAACACCGGGGAGCTGTTTTTT.

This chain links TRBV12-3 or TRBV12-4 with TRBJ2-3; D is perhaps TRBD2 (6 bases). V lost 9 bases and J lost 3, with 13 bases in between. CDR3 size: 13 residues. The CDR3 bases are TGTGCCAGTAACGGGAGAACGACAGATACGCAGTATTTT. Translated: CASNGRTTDTQYF.

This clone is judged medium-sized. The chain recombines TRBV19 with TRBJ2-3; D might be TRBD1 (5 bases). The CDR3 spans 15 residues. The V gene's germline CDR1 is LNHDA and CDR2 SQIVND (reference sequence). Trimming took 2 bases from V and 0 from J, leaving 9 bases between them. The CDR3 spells CASSINSGSTDTQYF. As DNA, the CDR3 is TGTGCCAGTAGTATAAATTCAGGGAGCACAGATACGCAGTATTTT.

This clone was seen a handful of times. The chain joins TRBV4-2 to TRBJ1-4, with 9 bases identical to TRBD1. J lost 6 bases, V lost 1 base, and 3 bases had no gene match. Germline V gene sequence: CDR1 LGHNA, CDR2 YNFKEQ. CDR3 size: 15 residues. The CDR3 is CASSQGDREHEKLFF. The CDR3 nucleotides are TGTGCCAGCAGCCAAGGGGACAGGGAGCATGAAAAACTGTTTTTT.

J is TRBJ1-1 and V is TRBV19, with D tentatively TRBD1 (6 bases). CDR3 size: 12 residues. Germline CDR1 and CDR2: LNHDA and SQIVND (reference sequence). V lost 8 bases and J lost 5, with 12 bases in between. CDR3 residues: CASEGVTTEAFF. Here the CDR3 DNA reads TGTGCCAGTGAGGGGGTGACGACTGAAGCTTTCTTT.

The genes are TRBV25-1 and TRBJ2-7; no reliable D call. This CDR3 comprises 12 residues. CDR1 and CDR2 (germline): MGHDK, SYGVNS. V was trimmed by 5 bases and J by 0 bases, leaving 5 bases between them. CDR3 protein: CASSPSSYEQYF. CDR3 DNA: TGTGCCAGCAGTCCCAGCTCCTACGAGCAGTACTTC.

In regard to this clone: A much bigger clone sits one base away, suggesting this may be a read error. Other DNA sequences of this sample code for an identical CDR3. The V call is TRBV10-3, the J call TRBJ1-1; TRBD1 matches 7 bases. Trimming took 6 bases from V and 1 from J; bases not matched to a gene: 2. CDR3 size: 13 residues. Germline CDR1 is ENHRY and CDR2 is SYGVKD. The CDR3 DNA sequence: TGTGCCATCAGAAGACAGGGGAACACTGAAGCTTTCTTT. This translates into CAIRRQGNTEAFF.

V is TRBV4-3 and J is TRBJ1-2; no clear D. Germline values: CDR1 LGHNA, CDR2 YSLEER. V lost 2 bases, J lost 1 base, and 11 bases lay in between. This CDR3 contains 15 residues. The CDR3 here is CASSQINTDNYGYTF. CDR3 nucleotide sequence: TGCGCCAGCAGCCAAATAAACACCGATAACTATGGCTACACCTTC.

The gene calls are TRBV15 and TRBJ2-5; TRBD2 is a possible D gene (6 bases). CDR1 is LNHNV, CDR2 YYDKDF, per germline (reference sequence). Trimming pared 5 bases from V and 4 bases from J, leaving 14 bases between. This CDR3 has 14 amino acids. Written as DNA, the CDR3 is TGTGCCACCAGCCCGATTGGGGGGATAGAGACCCAGTACTTC. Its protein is CATSPIGGIETQYF.

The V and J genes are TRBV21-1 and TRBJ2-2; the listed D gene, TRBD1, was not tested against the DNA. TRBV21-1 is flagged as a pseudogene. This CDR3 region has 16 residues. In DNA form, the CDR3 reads TGTGCCAGCAGCAAAGGAAAGGGGGCCAACACCGGGGAGCTGTTTTTT. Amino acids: CASSKGKGANTGELFF.

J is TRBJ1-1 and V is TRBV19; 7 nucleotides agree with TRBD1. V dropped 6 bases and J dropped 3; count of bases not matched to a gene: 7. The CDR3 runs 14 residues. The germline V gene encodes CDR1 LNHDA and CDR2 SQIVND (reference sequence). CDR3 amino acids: CASSLQGWDTEAFF. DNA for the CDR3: TGTGCCAGTAGCCTACAGGGGTGGGACACTGAAGCTTTCTTT.